What follows are 12 T cell receptor beta chains derived from one specimen sequenced in a study of cytomegalovirus exposure and HLA in healthy donors. Amplification used 60 Vbeta primers and 13 Jbeta primers. Here immunoSEQ multiplex PCR was the method, and the copy in TCRdb shows in-frame clones only, minus some. The sample lists some 130,000 clones, approximately 74% occurring once. Sample: PBMCs. These receptors were collected from a male donor in good health and CMV-seronegative.

The chain employs TRBV4-2 and TRBJ2-3, with a tentative D call TRBD1 (6 bases). The germline V gene encodes CDR1 LGHNA and CDR2 YNFKEQ. The CDR3 length is 16 residues. Trimming pared 3 bases from V and 2 bases from J, leaving 15 bases between. The CDR3 loop is CASSQTGRVFTDTQYF. The CDR3, as DNA: TGTGCCAGCAGCCAGACAGGACGCGTTTTCACAGATACGCAGTATTTT.

This clone was detected once. V and J are TRBV29-1 and TRBJ2-7, with 7 bases fitting TRBD2. The germline V gene encodes CDR1 SQVTM and CDR2 ANQGSEA. Unmatched junction bases numbered 10, after V lost 7 bases and J lost 1 base. The length of the CDR3 is 14 residues. The CDR3 spells CSALGGGFSYEQYF. The CDR3 bases are TGCAGCGCCCTTGGGGGGGGTTTTTCCTACGAGCAGTACTTC.

The chain is built from TRBV28 and TRBJ2-7; possible D gene TRBD1, 6 bases. V shed 4 bases and J shed 0 bases, with 13 bases lying between them. This CDR3 is built from 15 residues. Germline loops: CDR1 MDHEN, CDR2 SYDVKM. CDR3 in amino acids: CASSSGTPLSYEQYF. The CDR3 DNA reads as TGTGCCAGCAGTTCCGGGACACCTCTCTCCTACGAGCAGTACTTC.

The rearrangement uses TRBV30 and TRBJ2-3; 11 bases fit TRBD2. The CDR3 extends over 15 amino acids. Germline lookup yields CDR1 GTSNPN and CDR2 SVGIG (reference sequence). V shed 2 bases, J shed 2 bases, and the junction held 3 bases outside the gene matches. The CDR3 here is CAWSLLAGDTDTQYF. CDR3 coding DNA: TGTGCCTGGAGTCTACTAGCGGGGGACACAGATACGCAGTATTTT.

With respect to this clone: Other DNA sequences in this specimen translate into the identical CDR3. V gene TRBV4-3 combines with J gene TRBJ1-2; 10 nucleotides line up with TRBD1. CDR1 and CDR2 (germline): LGHNA, YSLEER. After removal of 4 bases from V and 2 bases from J, the junction contained 1 base not matched to a gene. The CDR3 is made up of 14 amino acids. The chain's CDR3 is CASSPGQGNYGYTF. CDR3 in DNA: TGCGCCAGCAGCCCGGGACAGGGGAACTATGGCTACACCTTC.

This clone was observed a single time. The chain is built from TRBV28 and TRBJ2-1; D may be TRBD2 (5 bases). Trimming shortened V by 6 bases and J by 15 bases, and 15 bases separated the two germline ends. There are 11 residues in the CDR3. Germline V gene sequence: CDR1 MDHEN, CDR2 SYDVKM. CDR3 amino acids: CASRSTGGRFF. The CDR3, as DNA: TGTGCCAGCAGGTCTACTGGCGGGCGGTTCTTC.

V usage is TRBV7-9 and J usage is TRBJ2-1, with TRBD1 matching 10 bases. After removal of 5 bases from V and 7 bases from J, the junction contained 2 bases not matched to a gene. CDR3 size: 13 residues. Germline V CDR1 and CDR2: SEHNR, FQNEAQ (reference sequence). The CDR3 coding sequence is TGTGCCAGCAGCCAGGACAGGGGGAATGAGCAGTTCTTC. The encoded protein is CASSQDRGNEQFF.

J is TRBJ1-4 and V is TRBV7-2; the match to TRBD1 covers 11 bases. V trimming: 3 bases; J trimming: 4 bases; junction bases outside the gene matches: 4. This CDR3 spans 16 amino acids. The germline gives CDR1 SGHTA, CDR2 FQGNSA. CDR3 DNA: TGTGCCAGCAGCTTGCAAGGGACAGGGGGTAATGAAAAACTGTTTTTT. Its protein product is CASSLQGTGGNEKLFF. The full variable domain, its missing parts supplied by reference TRBV7-2 and TRBJ1-4, is GAGVSQSPSNKVTEKGKDVELRCDPISGHTALYWYRQSLGQGLEFLIYFQGNSAPDKSGLPSDRFSAERTGGSVSTLTIQRTQQEDSAVYLCASSLQGTGGNEKLFFGSGTQLSVL.

The rearrangement links TRBV4-3 to TRBJ2-1; unclear D gene. CDR1 and CDR2 (germline): LGHNA, YSLEER. V shed 0 bases and J shed 10 bases, with 16 bases lying between them. This CDR3 has 15 residues. CDR3: CASSQDTRFGVEQFF. In nucleotides, the CDR3 is TGCGCCAGCAGCCAAGATACGCGGTTCGGAGTAGAGCAGTTCTTC.

This rearrangement joins TRBV6-6 to TRBJ2-2; tentatively, D is TRBD1 (5 bases). Germline V gene lookup returns CDR1 MNHNY and CDR2 SVGAGI (reference sequence). The CDR3 runs 13 residues. V was clipped by 3 bases and J by 9 bases, with 11 bases between them. The CDR3, as DNA: TGTGCCAGCAGTTATGACAGCCGATGGGAGCTGTTTTTT. Its translation: CASSYDSRWELFF.

This clone was recorded only once. The chain links TRBV6-5 to TRBJ1-1; D is unclear. The CDR3 extends over 13 amino acids. The V end was cut by 7 bases, the J end by 1 base, with 10 bases between. CDR1 and CDR2 (germline): MNHEY, SVGAGI. CDR3 protein: CASNRGSNTEAFF. The CDR3, as DNA: TGTGCCAGCAACCGAGGCTCGAACACTGAAGCTTTCTTT.

This clone was observed once. The chain links TRBV13 to TRBJ2-1; tentatively, D is TRBD2 (5 bases). V lost 0 bases and J 6 bases, leaving 15 bases between the germline ends. CDR3 length: 16 amino acids. CDR1 PRHDT and CDR2 FYEKMQ come from the germline V gene (reference sequence). The CDR3 is CASSLGLLVDGNEQFF. CDR3 coding DNA: TGTGCCAGCAGCTTAGGCCTACTAGTGGATGGCAATGAGCAGTTCTTC.